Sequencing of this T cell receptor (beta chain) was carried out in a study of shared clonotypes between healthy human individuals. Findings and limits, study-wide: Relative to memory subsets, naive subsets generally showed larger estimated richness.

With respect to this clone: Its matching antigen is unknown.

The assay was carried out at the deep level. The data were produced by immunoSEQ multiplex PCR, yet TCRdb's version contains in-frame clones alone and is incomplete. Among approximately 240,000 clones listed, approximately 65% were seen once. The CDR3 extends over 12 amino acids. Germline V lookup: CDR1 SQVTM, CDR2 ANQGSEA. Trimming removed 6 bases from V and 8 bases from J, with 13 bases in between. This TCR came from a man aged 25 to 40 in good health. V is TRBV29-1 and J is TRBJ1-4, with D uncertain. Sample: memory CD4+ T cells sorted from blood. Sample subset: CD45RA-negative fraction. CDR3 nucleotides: TGCAGCGTGACTTCGGGTGACGAAAAACTGTTTTTT. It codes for CSVTSGDEKLFF.